Below, 2 T cell receptor beta chains from the same sample are listed, as sequenced in a study of OX40 agonist ivuxolimab in advanced cancers. Library preparation was by the immunoSEQ multiplex PCR assay. TCRdb mirrors the immuneACCESS table, restricted to in-frame sequences. Some clones are absent from its copies; in checked studies, under half trace to an unresolved V gene, and the reason for the others is unknown. The sample yields about 50,000 clones; roughly 80% were counted once. About 3.9% of the sample is held by the ten biggest clonotypes. Material: CD4+ or CD8+ T cells sorted from blood, obtained in a trial of the OX40 agonist ivuxolimab. These receptors were taken from an adult with an advanced solid tumor such as melanoma, head and neck, liver or kidney cancer.

V and J are TRBV4-2 and TRBJ1-2; no definite D call. CDR3 length equals 14 residues. The V gene lost 0 bases and the J gene lost 4 bases, with 9 bases spanning the gap. Germline V gene data show CDR1 as LGHNA and CDR2 as YNFKEQ. The CDR3 region has the DNA TGTGCCAGCAGCCAAGATTTGGCAGCCTATGGCTACACCTTC. It is translated as CASSQDLAAYGYTF.

This rearrangement joins TRBV7-5 to TRBJ1-3. TRBV7-5 is shown as a pseudogene. The CDR3 is 16 amino acids. The CDR3 loop is CVRSPLQPCLGNTIYF. The CDR3, as DNA: TGTGTCAGAAGCCCCCTCCAACCTTGCCTTGGAAACACCATATATTTT.